This T cell receptor (beta chain) was recovered during a study of blood T cells in healthy people across ages. Isolated PBMCs totaled at least 6 million in each sample. Overall study results and limits: Significant beta diversity loss was already apparent by age approximately 36, declining roughly linearly.

The use of a sample-barcoded 5' primer and a J-beta primer mix characterized a second PCR of 7 to 11 cycles. A template-switch adaptor that had 12 random nucleotides put a tag on each cDNA molecule. From the 5' RACE reads, TCRdb called clonotypes with MiXCR, one entry per CDR3 protein. The sample shows around 900,000 distinct CDR3 sequences, roughly 47% of them seen only once. The CDR3 consists of 15 residues. V shed 5 bases, J shed 7 bases, and the junction held 8 bases outside the gene matches. CDR1 is KGHSH and CDR2 is LQKENI in the germline V gene. As concerns this clonotype: Its cognate antigen is unknown.

The receptor was isolated from an older woman in good health. The V call is TRBV18, the J call TRBJ2-1, with 10 bases fitting TRBD2. Sequencing was done on a sample of blood. CDR3 loop: CASSLLAGVENEQFF. Written as DNA, the CDR3 is TGTGCCAGCTCATTGCTAGCGGGAGTCGAAAATGAGCAGTTCTTC.